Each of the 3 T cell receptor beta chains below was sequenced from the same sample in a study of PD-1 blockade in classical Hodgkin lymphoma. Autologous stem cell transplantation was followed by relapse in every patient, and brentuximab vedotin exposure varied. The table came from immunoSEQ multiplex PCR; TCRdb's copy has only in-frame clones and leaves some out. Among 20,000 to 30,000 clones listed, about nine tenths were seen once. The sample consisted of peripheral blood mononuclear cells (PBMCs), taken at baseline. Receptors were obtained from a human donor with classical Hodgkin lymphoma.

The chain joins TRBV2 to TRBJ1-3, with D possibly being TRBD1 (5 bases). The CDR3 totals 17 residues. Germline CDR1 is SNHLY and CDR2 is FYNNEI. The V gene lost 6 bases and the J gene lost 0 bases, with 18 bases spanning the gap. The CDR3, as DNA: TGTGCCAGCAGACCACGATCCGGGGGAACCTCTGGAAACACCATATATTTT. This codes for CASRPRSGGTSGNTIYF.

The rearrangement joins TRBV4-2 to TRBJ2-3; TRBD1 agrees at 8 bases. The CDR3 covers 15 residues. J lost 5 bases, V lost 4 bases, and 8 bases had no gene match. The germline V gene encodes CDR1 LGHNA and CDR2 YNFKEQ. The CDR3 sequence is CASSRSGGLVDTQYF. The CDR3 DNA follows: TGTGCCAGCAGCCGATCAGGGGGCCTGGTAGATACGCAGTATTTT.

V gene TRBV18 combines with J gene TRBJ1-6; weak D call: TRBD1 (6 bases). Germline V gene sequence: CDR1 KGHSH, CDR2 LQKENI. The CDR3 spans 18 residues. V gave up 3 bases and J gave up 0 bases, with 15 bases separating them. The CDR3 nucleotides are TGTGCCAGCTCACCTCTACAGGGTCGGGGCTCCTATAATTCACCCCTCCACTTT. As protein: CASSPLQGRGSYNSPLHF.